This is a list of T cell receptor beta chains from one sample in a study of blood T cell repertoires in COVID-19. Only in-frame clones appear in the TCRdb table, and some are missing; sequencing was by immunoSEQ multiplex PCR. The sample gives approximately 460,000 clones, 85% to 90% of which show up once; around 0.9% is in the top ten. Sequencing input: peripheral blood. These receptors were obtained from a man aged 18 to 35 with COVID-19, enrolled during active disease. Each CDR3 is given with its conserved first and last residue. A D gene is named only where the DNA matches it firmly. Clone size is shown for a subset of rows, as once, few, many or a class of expanded clone.

>.|TRBV5-1|TRBJ2-1|TRBD2
CASAPGSGRQSYNEQFF
TGCGCCAGCGCCCCAGGGAGCGGGAGGCAATCCTACAATGAGCAGTTCTTC
>.|TRBV5-1|TRBJ1-1|TRBD1
CASSLGTGGGNEAFF
TGCGCCAGCAGCTTGGGGACAGGGGGCGGGAATGAAGCTTTCTTT
>.|TRBV20-1|TRBJ1-1|.
CSASTREAFF
TGCAGTGCTAGTACTAGAGAAGCTTTCTTT
>.|TRBV5-1|TRBJ2-7|TRBD1
CASSLSAQGNEQYF
TGCGCCAGCAGCTTGTCCGCACAGGGGAACGAGCAGTACTTC
>.|TRBV2|TRBJ1-5|.
CASSAGDKPQHF
TGTGCCAGCAGTGCAGGGGACAAGCCCCAGCATTTT
>.|TRBV27|TRBJ1-2|TRBD1
CASSHGQGATYGYTF
TGTGCCAGCAGTCACGGACAGGGGGCGACCTATGGCTACACCTTC
>few|TRBV7-9|TRBJ2-5|.
CASSLPVAGAQETQYF
TGTGCCAGCAGCTTACCCGTGGCGGGGGCACAAGAGACCCAGTACTTC
>.|TRBV27|TRBJ2-3|.
CASSARVGQLGADTQYF
TGTGCCAGCAGTGCCCGTGTTGGACAGTTGGGCGCAGATACGCAGTATTTT
>.|TRBV24-1|TRBJ2-2|TRBD1
CATSDALGTDTTGELFF
TGTGCCACCAGTGATGCTCTCGGGACAGACACCACCGGGGAGCTGTTTTTT
>.|TRBV24-1|TRBJ1-1|.
CATSDRGRGNTEAFF
TGTGCCACCAGTGATCGCGGCAGGGGGAACACTGAAGCTTTCTTT
>.|TRBV19|TRBJ2-5|.
CASSMWDGDKEETQYF
TGTGCCAGTAGTATGTGGGACGGGGACAAAGAAGAGACCCAGTACTTC
>.|TRBV24-1|TRBJ2-1|TRBD1
CATSDPNGQGLSNEQFF
TGTGCCACCAGTGATCCAAATGGACAGGGTCTTTCCAATGAGCAGTTCTTC
>once|TRBV7-9|TRBJ2-3|TRBD1
CASSSGQGSTDTQYF
TGTGCCAGCAGCTCCGGACAGGGCAGCACAGATACGCAGTATTTT
>.|TRBV6-5|TRBJ1-1|.
CASRDRGIGNTEAFF
TGTGCCAGCAGGGATCGGGGGATTGGGAACACTGAAGCTTTCTTT
>once|TRBV10-3|TRBJ2-1|TRBD1
CAISGTDRETYNEQFF
TGTGCCATCAGTGGAACAGACAGGGAGACTTACAATGAGCAGTTCTTC
>.|TRBV29-1|TRBJ1-1|.
CSDLWGMNTEAFF
TGCAGCGACCTGTGGGGCATGAACACTGAAGCTTTCTTT
>.|TRBV5-1|TRBJ2-7|TRBD1
CASSTTTGEVGEQYF
TGCGCCAGCAGCACCACGACAGGGGAGGTGGGCGAGCAGTACTTC
>.|TRBV3-1/TRBV3-2|TRBJ1-4|TRBD1
CASSAGTGNEKLFF
TGTGCCAGCAGCGCCGGGACAGGGAATGAAAAACTGTTTTTT
>.|TRBV6-5|TRBJ2-2|.
CASSYGPANTGELFF
TGTGCCAGCAGTTACGGGCCAGCTAACACCGGGGAGCTGTTTTTT
>.|TRBV10-3|TRBJ1-2|.
CAISGANYGYTF
TGTGCCATCTCAGGCGCTAACTATGGCTACACCTTC
>.|TRBV7-2|TRBJ1-3|.
CASSYFPGNSGNTIYF
TGTGCCAGCAGTTATTTTCCAGGGAACTCTGGAAACACCATATATTTT
>.|TRBV7-9|TRBJ2-1|.
CASSLAYREGNEQFF
TGTGCCAGCAGCTTAGCGTACAGGGAGGGGAATGAGCAGTTCTTC
>.|TRBV4-1|TRBJ2-1|TRBD2
CASSQVGRAPINEQFF
TGCGCCAGCAGCCAAGTCGGGAGGGCCCCTATCAATGAGCAGTTCTTC
>once|TRBV7-2|TRBJ1-6|TRBD1
CASSRTGENSPLHF
TGTGCCAGCAGCCGGACAGGGGAGAATTCACCCCTCCACTTT
>.|TRBV19|TRBJ2-7|.
CASSFTGTGYEQYF
TGTGCCAGTAGCTTTACCGGGACTGGATACGAGCAGTACTTC
>.|TRBV4-1|TRBJ1-5|.
CASSQEVGSSNQPQHF
TGCGCCAGCAGCCAAGAGGTGGGGAGTAGCAATCAGCCCCAGCATTTT
>.|TRBV5-8|TRBJ1-1|TRBD1
CASRQGMWDTEAFF
TGTGCCAGCAGACAGGGGATGTGGGACACTGAAGCTTTCTTT
>.|TRBV2|TRBJ2-3|.
CASSEGAGAFTQYF
TGTGCCAGCAGTGAAGGAGCAGGGGCGTTTACGCAGTATTTT
>.|TRBV7-9|TRBJ1-3|.
CASSSGGNTIYF
TGTGCCAGCAGCTCCGGGGGAAACACCATATATTTT
>.|TRBV2|TRBJ2-1|TRBD2
CASRGTSEYNEQFF
TGTGCCAGCAGGGGGACTAGCGAGTACAATGAGCAGTTCTTC
>few|TRBV4-1|TRBJ2-7|TRBD2
CASSPGLAGGRGYEQYF
TGCGCCAGCAGCCCGGGACTAGCGGGAGGGCGGGGCTACGAGCAGTACTTC
>.|TRBV28|TRBJ1-2|TRBD1
CASSLAGGVGYTF
TGTGCCAGCAGTTTGGCAGGGGGCGTAGGCTACACCTTC
>.|TRBV5-1|TRBJ1-6|.
CASTVGGGENSPLHF
TGCGCCAGCACCGTAGGCGGGGGTGAGAATTCACCCCTCCACTTT
>.|TRBV15|TRBJ2-7|.
CATSRGVTRSSEQYF
TGTGCCACCAGCAGAGGCGTGACTAGAAGCTCCGAGCAGTACTTC
>.|TRBV25-1|TRBJ2-5|.
CASSEQKGKETQYF
TGTGCCAGCAGTGAACAAAAGGGGAAAGAGACCCAGTACTTC
>.|TRBV10-2|TRBJ2-1|.
CASVTGGPPNEQFF
TGCGCCAGCGTCACTGGGGGCCCCCCCAATGAGCAGTTCTTC
>.|TRBV5-4|TRBJ2-2|TRBD1
CASSEGTGNTGELFF
TGTGCCAGCAGCGAGGGGACAGGAAACACCGGGGAGCTGTTTTTT
>few|TRBV18|TRBJ1-6|.
CASSPRVQGGDYNSPLHF
TGTGCCAGCTCACCACGAGTACAAGGGGGGGATTATAATTCACCCCTCCACTTT